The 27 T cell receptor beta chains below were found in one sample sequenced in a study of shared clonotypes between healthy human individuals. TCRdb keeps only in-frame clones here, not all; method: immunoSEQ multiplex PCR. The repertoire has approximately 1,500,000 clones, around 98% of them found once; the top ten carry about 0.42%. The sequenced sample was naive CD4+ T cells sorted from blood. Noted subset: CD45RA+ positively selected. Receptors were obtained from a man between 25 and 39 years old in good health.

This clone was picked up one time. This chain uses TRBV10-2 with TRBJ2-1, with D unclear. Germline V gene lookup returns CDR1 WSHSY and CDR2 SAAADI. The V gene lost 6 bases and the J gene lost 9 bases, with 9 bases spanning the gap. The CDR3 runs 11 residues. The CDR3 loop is CASRLLGEQFF. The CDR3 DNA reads TGCGCCAGCAGGTTACTTGGTGAGCAGTTCTTC.

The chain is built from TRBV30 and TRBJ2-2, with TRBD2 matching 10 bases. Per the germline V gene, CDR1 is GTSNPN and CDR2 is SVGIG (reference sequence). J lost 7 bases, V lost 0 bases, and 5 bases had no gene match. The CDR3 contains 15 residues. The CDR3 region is CAWSVLAGLFGELFF. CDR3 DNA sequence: TGTGCCTGGAGTGTACTAGCGGGATTGTTCGGGGAGCTGTTTTTT.

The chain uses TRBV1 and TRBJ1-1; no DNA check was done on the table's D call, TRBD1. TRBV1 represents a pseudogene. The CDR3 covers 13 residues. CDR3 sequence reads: CTSSRTGDTEAFF. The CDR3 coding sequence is TGCACCAGCAGCAGGACAGGCGACACTGAAGCTTTCTTT.

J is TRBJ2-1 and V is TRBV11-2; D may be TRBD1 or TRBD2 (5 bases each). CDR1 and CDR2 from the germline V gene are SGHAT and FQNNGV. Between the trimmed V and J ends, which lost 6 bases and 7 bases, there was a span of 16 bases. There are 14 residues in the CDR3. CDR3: CASRASLRGNEQFF. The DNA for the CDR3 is TGTGCCAGCAGGGCTTCCTTGAGGGGAAATGAGCAGTTCTTC.

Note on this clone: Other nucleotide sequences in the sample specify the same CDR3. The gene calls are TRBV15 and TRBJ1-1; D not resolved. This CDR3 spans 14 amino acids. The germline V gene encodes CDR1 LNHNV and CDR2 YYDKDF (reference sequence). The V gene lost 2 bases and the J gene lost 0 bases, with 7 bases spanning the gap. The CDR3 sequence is CATSRPELNTEAFF. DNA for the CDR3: TGTGCCACCAGCAGACCCGAGCTGAACACTGAAGCTTTCTTT.

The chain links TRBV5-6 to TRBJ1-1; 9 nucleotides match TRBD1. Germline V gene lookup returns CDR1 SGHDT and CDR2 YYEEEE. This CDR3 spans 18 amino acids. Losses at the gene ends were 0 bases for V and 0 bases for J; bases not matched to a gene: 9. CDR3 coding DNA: TGTGCCAGCAGCTTGGCGACCGGGACAGGGCCTGTGAACACTGAAGCTTTCTTT. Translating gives CASSLATGTGPVNTEAFF.

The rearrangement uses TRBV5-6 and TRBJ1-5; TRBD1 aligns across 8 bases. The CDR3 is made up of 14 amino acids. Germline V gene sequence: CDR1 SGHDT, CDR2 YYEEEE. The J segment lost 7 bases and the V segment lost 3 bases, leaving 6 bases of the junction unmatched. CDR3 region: CASSSTGAGQPQHF. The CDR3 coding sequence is TGTGCCAGCAGCTCGACAGGGGCCGGGCAGCCCCAGCATTTT.

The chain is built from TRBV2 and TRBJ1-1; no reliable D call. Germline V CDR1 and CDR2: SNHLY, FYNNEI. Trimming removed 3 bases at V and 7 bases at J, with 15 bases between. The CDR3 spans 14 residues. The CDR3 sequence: CASSDYYRLNEAFF. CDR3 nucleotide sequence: TGTGCCAGCAGTGATTATTACAGACTAAATGAAGCTTTCTTT.

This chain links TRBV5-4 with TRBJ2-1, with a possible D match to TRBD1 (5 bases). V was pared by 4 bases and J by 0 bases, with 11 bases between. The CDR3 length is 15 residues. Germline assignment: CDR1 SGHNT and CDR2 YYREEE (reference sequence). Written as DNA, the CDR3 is TGTGCCAGCAGCCTGGTAGGGGACTCCTACAATGAGCAGTTCTTC. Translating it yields CASSLVGDSYNEQFF.

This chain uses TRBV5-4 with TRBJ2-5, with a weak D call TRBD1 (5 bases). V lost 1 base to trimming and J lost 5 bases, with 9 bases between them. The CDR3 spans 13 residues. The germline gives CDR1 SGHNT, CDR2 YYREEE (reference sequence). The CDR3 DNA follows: TGTGCCAGCAGCTTGAATAGGGGCGAGACCCAGTACTTC. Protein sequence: CASSLNRGETQYF.

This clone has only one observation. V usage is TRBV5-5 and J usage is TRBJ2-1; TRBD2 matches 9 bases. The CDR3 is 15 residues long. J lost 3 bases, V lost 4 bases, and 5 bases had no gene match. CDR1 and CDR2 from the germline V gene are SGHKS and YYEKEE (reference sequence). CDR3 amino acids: CASSPRLADYNEQFF. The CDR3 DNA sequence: TGTGCCAGCAGCCCTAGACTAGCGGACTACAATGAGCAGTTCTTC.

CDR3 sequence: CASNGPPGTTEAFF. The CDR3 nucleotides read TGTGCCAGCAACGGACCCCCAGGGACCACTGAAGCTTTCTTT. The chain couples TRBV5-5 to TRBJ1-1; TRBD1 is a possible D gene (5 bases). Trimming took 6 bases from V and 4 from J, leaving 16 bases between them. There are 14 residues in the CDR3. Germline loops: CDR1 SGHKS, CDR2 YYEKEE (reference sequence).

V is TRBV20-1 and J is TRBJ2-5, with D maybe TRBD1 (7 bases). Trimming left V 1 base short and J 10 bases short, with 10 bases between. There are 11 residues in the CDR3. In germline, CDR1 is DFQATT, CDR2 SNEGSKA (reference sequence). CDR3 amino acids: CSARAQGGQYF. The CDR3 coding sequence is TGCAGTGCTAGAGCGCAGGGGGGCCAGTACTTC.

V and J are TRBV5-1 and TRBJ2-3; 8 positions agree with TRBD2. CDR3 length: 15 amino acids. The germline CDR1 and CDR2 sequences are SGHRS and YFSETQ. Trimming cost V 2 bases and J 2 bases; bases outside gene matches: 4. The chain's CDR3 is CASSFGTRDTDTQYF. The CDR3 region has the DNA TGCGCCAGCAGCTTCGGGACTAGGGACACAGATACGCAGTATTTT.

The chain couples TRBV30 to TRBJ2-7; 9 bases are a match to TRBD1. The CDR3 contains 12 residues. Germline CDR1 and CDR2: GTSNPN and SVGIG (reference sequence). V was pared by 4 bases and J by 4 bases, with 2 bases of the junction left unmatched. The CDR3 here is CAWKTGGYEQYF. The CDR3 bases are TGTGCCTGGAAGACAGGGGGATACGAGCAGTACTTC. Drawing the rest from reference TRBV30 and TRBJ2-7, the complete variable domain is SQTIHQWPATLVQPVGSPLSLECTVEGTSNPNLYWYRQAAGRGLQLLFYSVGIGQISSEVPQNLSASRPQDRQFILSSKKLLLSDSGFYLCAWKTGGYEQYFGPGTRLTVT.

CDR3 in DNA: TGTGCCAGCAGCTTTCCGAGGGGAATTTACTACGAGCAGTACTTC. This gives the protein CASSFPRGIYYEQYF. The chain is built from TRBV7-8 and TRBJ2-7; D tentatively fits TRBD1 or TRBD2 (5 bases each). In germline, CDR1 is SGHVS, CDR2 FQNEAQ. V was trimmed by 3 bases and J by 3 bases, leaving 15 bases between them. This CDR3 spans 15 amino acids. Using reference TRBV7-8 and TRBJ2-7 for the parts outside the CDR3, the full variable domain is GAGVSQSPRYKVAKRGQDVALRCDPISGHVSLFWYQQALGQGPEFLTYFQNEAQLDKSGLPSDRFFAERPEGSVSTLKIQRTQQEDSAVYLCASSFPRGIYYEQYFGPGTRLTVT.

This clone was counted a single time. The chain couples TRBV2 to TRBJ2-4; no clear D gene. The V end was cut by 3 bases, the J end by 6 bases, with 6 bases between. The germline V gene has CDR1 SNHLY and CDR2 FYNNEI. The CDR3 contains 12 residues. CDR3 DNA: TGTGCCAGCAGTGACCTACCAAACATTCAGTACTTC. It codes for CASSDLPNIQYF.

The CDR3 sequence: CASSQGLLRDTYEQYF. The CDR3 bases are TGTGCCAGCAGCCAAGGCCTATTACGGGACACCTACGAGCAGTACTTC. V usage is TRBV4-2 and J usage is TRBJ2-7, with a tentative D call TRBD1 (6 bases). The CDR3 contains 16 residues. The germline gives CDR1 LGHNA, CDR2 YNFKEQ. V lost 1 base and J lost 2, with 15 bases in between.

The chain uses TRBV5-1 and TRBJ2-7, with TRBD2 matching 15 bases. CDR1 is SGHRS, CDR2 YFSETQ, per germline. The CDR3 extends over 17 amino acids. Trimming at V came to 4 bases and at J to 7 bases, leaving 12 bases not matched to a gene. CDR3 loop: CASSQQMGLAGGREQYF. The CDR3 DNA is TGCGCCAGCAGCCAACAGATGGGACTAGCGGGAGGCCGTGAGCAGTACTTC.

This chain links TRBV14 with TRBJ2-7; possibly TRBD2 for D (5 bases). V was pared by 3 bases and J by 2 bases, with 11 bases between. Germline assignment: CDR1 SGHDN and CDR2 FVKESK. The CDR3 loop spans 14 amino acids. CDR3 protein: CASSQLDGAYEQYF. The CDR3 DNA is TGTGCCAGCAGCCAGCTGGACGGGGCCTACGAGCAGTACTTC.

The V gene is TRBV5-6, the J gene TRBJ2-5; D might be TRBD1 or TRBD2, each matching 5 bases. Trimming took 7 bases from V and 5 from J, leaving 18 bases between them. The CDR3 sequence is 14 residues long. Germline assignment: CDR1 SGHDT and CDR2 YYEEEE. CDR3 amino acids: CASVRDPHWETQYF. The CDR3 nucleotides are TGTGCCAGCGTCCGGGACCCTCATTGGGAGACCCAGTACTTC.

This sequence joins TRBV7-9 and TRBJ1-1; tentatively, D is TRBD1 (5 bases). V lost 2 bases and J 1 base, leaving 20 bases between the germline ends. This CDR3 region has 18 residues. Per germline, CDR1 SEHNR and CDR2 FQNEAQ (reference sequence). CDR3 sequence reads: CASSLSSSGKIKNTEAFF. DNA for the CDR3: TGTGCCAGCAGCTTAAGTTCATCAGGGAAGATAAAGAACACTGAAGCTTTCTTT.

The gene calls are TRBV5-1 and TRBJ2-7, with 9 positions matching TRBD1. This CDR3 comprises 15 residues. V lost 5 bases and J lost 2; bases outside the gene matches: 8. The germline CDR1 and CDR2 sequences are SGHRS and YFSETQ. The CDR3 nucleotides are TGCGCCAGCAGTTCCGGGACAGGGACGACCTACGAGCAGTACTTC. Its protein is CASSSGTGTTYEQYF.

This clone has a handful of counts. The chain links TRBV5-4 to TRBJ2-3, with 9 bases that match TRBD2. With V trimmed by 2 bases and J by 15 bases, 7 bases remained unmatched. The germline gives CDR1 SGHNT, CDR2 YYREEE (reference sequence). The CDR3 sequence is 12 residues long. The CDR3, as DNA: TGTGCCAGCAGCTTCTTAGCGGGGGCCGAATATTTT. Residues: CASSFLAGAEYF.

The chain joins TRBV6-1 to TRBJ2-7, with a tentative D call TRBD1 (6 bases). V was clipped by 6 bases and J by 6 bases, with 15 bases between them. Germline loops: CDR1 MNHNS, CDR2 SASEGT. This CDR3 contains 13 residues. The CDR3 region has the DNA TGTGCCAGCAGCGGGACACCCTTCCGCGAGCAGTACTTC. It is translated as CASSGTPFREQYF.

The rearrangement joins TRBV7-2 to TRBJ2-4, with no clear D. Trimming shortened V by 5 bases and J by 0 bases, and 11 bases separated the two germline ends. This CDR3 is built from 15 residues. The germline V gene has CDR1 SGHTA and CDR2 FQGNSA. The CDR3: CASSAWKLAKNIQYF. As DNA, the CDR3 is TGTGCCAGCAGCGCCTGGAAACTAGCCAAAAACATTCAGTACTTC.

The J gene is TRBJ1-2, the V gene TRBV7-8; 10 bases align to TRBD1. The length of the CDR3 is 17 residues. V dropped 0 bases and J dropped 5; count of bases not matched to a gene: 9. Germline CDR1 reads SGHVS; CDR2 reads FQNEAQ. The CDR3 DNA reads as TGTGCCAGCAGCTTAGCGGGACAGGGGCCCTTGCGGTATGGCTACACCTTC. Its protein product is CASSLAGQGPLRYGYTF. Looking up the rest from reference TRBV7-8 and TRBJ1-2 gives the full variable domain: GAGVSQSPRYKVAKRGQDVALRCDPISGHVSLFWYQQALGQGPEFLTYFQNEAQLDKSGLPSDRFFAERPEGSVSTLKIQRTQQEDSAVYLCASSLAGQGPLRYGYTFGSGTRLTVV.